The 9 T cell receptor beta chains listed next were all sequenced from one sample in a study of cytomegalovirus exposure and HLA in healthy donors. PCR primers comprised 60 Vbeta and 13 Jbeta primers. The data were produced by immunoSEQ multiplex PCR, yet TCRdb's version contains in-frame clones alone and is incomplete. The sample holds some 170,000 clones, about four fifths seen once. Sequencing was carried out using PBMCs. Receptors were obtained from a man in his forties or fifties in good health and CMV-seropositive.

The chain has TRBV7-2 and TRBJ1-2, with D maybe TRBD1 (6 bases). The germline CDR1 and CDR2 sequences are SGHTA and FQGNSA. The CDR3 extends over 13 amino acids. Trimming took off 0 bases at V and 6 bases at J, with 8 bases between the two ends. CDR3 region: CASSLARGNGYTF. Written as DNA, the CDR3 is TGTGCCAGCAGCTTAGCCAGGGGAAATGGCTACACCTTC. The variable domain in full, completed from reference TRBV7-2 and TRBJ1-2, reads GAGVSQSPSNKVTEKGKDVELRCDPISGHTALYWYRQSLGQGLEFLIYFQGNSAPDKSGLPSDRFSAERTGGSVSTLTIQRTQQEDSAVYLCASSLARGNGYTFGSGTRLTVV.

This clone was seen only a few times. V usage is TRBV15 and J usage is TRBJ2-7, with D uncertain. The length of the CDR3 is 12 residues. Germline CDR1 reads LNHNV; CDR2 reads YYDKDF (reference sequence). V was cut by 1 base and J by 9 bases, with 10 bases left in between. The CDR3 coding sequence is TGTGCCACCAGCAGAGGCCTGGAGCGGCAGTACTTC. This sequence encodes CATSRGLERQYF.

V and J are TRBV7-9 and TRBJ1-1; TRBD1 matches at 8 bases. After removal of 5 bases from V and 5 bases from J, the junction contained 7 bases not matched to a gene. In germline, CDR1 is SEHNR, CDR2 FQNEAQ (reference sequence). This CDR3 is 14 amino acids long. CDR3 in amino acids: CASSTRQGWTEAFF. CDR3 bases: TGTGCCAGCAGCACAAGACAGGGGTGGACTGAAGCTTTCTTT. Looking up the rest from reference TRBV7-9 and TRBJ1-1 gives the full variable domain: DTGVSQNPRHKITKRGQNVTFRCDPISEHNRLYWYRQTLGQGPEFLTYFQNEAQLEKSRLLSDRFSAERPKGSFSTLEIQRTEQGDSAMYLCASSTRQGWTEAFFGQGTRLTVV.

The chain recombines TRBV28 with TRBJ1-2; 9 bases match TRBD1. The trim removed 6 bases at V and 6 bases at J, leaving 17 bases unmatched. The germline CDR1 and CDR2 sequences are MDHEN and SYDVKM. This CDR3 is built from 17 residues. In DNA, the CDR3 is TGTGCCAGCAGAGACTGGGGACAGGGTCCCCGAATGAATGGCTACACCTTC. Translation: CASRDWGQGPRMNGYTF.

In this sample, this clone turned up a few times. V gene TRBV29-1 combines with J gene TRBJ2-7, with D perhaps matching TRBD2 (5 bases). The CDR3 is 16 residues long. CDR1 is SQVTM and CDR2 is ANQGSEA in the germline V gene. V lost 2 bases to trimming and J lost 2 bases, with 19 bases between them. CDR3 nucleotide sequence: TGCAGCGTTGAAATGATGGACTCCCGAGATCCCTACGAGCAGTACTTC. Translating gives CSVEMMDSRDPYEQYF.

The V and J genes are TRBV15 and TRBJ2-2, with 11 bases fitting TRBD1. V shed 6 bases and J 4 bases; nucleotides not matched to a gene: 10. Germline CDR1 reads LNHNV; CDR2 reads YYDKDF (reference sequence). The CDR3 has 17 residues. The CDR3 region has the DNA TGTGCCACCAGGGGACAGGGGGTTTTTCTAGGCACCGGGGAGCTGTTTTTT. This sequence encodes CATRGQGVFLGTGELFF. The full variable domain, with the rest looked up from reference TRBV15 and TRBJ2-2, is DAMVIQNPRYQVTQFGKPVTLSCSQTLNHNVMYWYQQKSSQAPKLLFHYYDKDFNNEADTPDNFQSRRPNTSFCFLDIRSPGLGDTAMYLCATRGQGVFLGTGELFFGEGSRLTVL.

Of note for this clone: The germline gene is not matched at one end of the junction; a read error may be the cause. The chain has TRBV11-2 and TRBJ2-2, with D possibly matching TRBD1 (6 bases). Germline-derived CDR1 and CDR2 are SGHAT and FQNNGV. This CDR3 has 15 residues. The CDR3 sequence: CASSLGQENTGEPFF. CDR3 bases: TGTGCCAGCAGCTTAGGACAGGAAAACACCGGGGAGCCGTTTTTT.

A few counts support this clone. The rearrangement uses TRBV10-3 and TRBJ1-6, with 9 bases lining up with TRBD1. Trimming took 2 bases from V and 8 from J; bases not matched to a gene: 10. This CDR3 is built from 17 residues. CDR1 is ENHRY, CDR2 SYGVKD, per germline. The CDR3 reads CAISETRTGTGYSPLHF. The CDR3, as DNA: TGTGCCATCAGTGAGACAAGAACCGGGACAGGGTATTCACCCCTCCACTTT.

V usage is TRBV28 and J usage is TRBJ1-6; D is undetermined. The CDR3 covers 12 residues. V was pared by 8 bases and J by 8 bases, with 10 bases between. The V gene's germline CDR1 is MDHEN and CDR2 SYDVKM. CDR3 nucleotide sequence: TGTGCCAGCCGAGATCTGGATTCACCCCTCCACTTT. Protein: CASRDLDSPLHF.